The 31 T cell receptor beta chains presented below share a single source sample, sequenced in a study of OX40 agonist ivuxolimab in advanced cancers. The protocol was immunoSEQ multiplex PCR, while the TCRdb copy is restricted to in-frame clones and leaves out a portion. The data show tens of thousands of clones, approximately 82% seen once. Sequencing was performed on CD4+ or CD8+ T cells sorted from blood, taken in a trial of the OX40 agonist ivuxolimab. The receptors stem from an adult with an advanced solid tumor such as melanoma, head and neck, liver or kidney cancer.

This rearrangement joins TRBV5-1 to TRBJ2-7, with D possibly TRBD2 on 6 matching bases. Trimming shortened V by 4 bases and J by 2 bases, and 10 bases separated the two germline ends. This CDR3 has 13 amino acids. CDR1 is SGHRS, CDR2 YFSETQ, per germline. The CDR3 reads CASSAGRAYEQYF. The CDR3, as DNA: TGCGCCAGCAGCGCGGGACGGGCCTACGAGCAGTACTTC.

The chain joins TRBV6-6 to TRBJ1-2; D remains ambiguous. V gave up 5 bases and J gave up 6 bases, with 7 bases separating them. The CDR3 has 11 residues. Germline CDR1 reads MNHNY; CDR2 reads SVGAGI (reference sequence). For the CDR3, the DNA is TGTGCCAGCAGTCAATGGGATGGCTACACCTTC. As protein: CASSQWDGYTF.

The chain carries TRBV19 and TRBJ1-2, with 7 bases lining up with TRBD1. Germline CDR1 and CDR2: LNHDA and SQIVND (reference sequence). The V segment lost 3 bases and the J segment 4 bases; nucleotides outside the gene matches: 17. The CDR3 length is 18 residues. The CDR3: CASSIAGQTSDFPYGYTF. Written as DNA, the CDR3 is TGTGCCAGTAGTATCGCGGGACAGACTTCTGACTTTCCCTATGGCTACACCTTC.

The rearrangement joins TRBV4-3 to TRBJ2-1, with 8 bases matching TRBD2. In germline, CDR1 is LGHNA, CDR2 YSLEER. CDR3 length: 17 amino acids. V lost 0 bases to trimming and J lost 4 bases; unmatched junction nucleotides: 8. The CDR3 spells CASSQDQAGGAYNEQFF. CDR3 nucleotide sequence: TGCGCCAGCAGCCAAGATCAGGCCGGGGGGGCATACAATGAGCAGTTCTTC.

This clone was seen repeatedly, ten times or more. The chain carries TRBV6-5 and TRBJ2-5, with D maybe TRBD1 (6 bases). In germline, CDR1 is MNHEY, CDR2 SVGAGI. This CDR3 contains 14 residues. Trimming removed 7 bases from V and 5 bases from J, with 17 bases in between. The CDR3 reads CASTSLTGRETQYF. For the CDR3, the DNA is TGTGCCAGCACCTCTTTGACAGGAAGGGAGACCCAGTACTTC.

The rearrangement uses TRBV7-2 and TRBJ2-1, with D hard to call. The CDR3 is 11 amino acids. The ends were cut back, 0 bases at V and 8 bases at J, with 2 bases in the middle. Germline values: CDR1 SGHTA, CDR2 FQGNSA. The CDR3 DNA sequence: TGTGCCAGCAGCTTAGCCGATGAGCAGTTCTTC. Its protein product is CASSLADEQFF.

In its sample, this clone was seen once. The genes are TRBV9 and TRBJ2-2; D perhaps matches TRBD1 (6 bases). The CDR3 runs 13 residues. Germline V gene sequence: CDR1 SGDLS, CDR2 YYNGEE. V lost 0 bases, J lost 8 bases, and 8 bases lay in between. The CDR3 sequence is CASSVAGQGELFF. The CDR3 nucleotides read TGTGCCAGCAGCGTAGCTGGACAGGGGGAGCTGTTTTTT. The variable domain in full, completed from reference TRBV9 and TRBJ2-2, reads DSGVTQTPKHLITATGQRVTLRCSPRSGDLSVYWYQQSLDQGLQFLIQYYNGEERAKGNILERFSAQQFPDLHSELNLSSLELGDSALYFCASSVAGQGELFFGEGSRLTVL.

The gene calls are TRBV5-4 and TRBJ1-6; maybe TRBD1 (5 bases). Germline V gene sequence: CDR1 SGHNT, CDR2 YYREEE (reference sequence). The CDR3 sequence is 13 residues long. Between the trimmed V and J ends, which lost 0 bases and 7 bases, there was a span of 5 bases. The DNA for the CDR3 is TGTGCCAGCAGCTTGGACAGGAATTCACCCCTCCACTTT. It specifies CASSLDRNSPLHF. Supplemented by reference TRBV5-4 and TRBJ1-6, the full variable domain reads ETGVTQSPTHLIKTRGQQVTLRCSSQSGHNTVSWYQQALGQGPQFIFQYYREEENGRGNFPPRFSGLQFPNYSSELNVNALELDDSALYLCASSLDRNSPLHFGNGTRLTVT.

This chain links TRBV7-2 with TRBJ1-2; D might be TRBD1 (5 bases). The CDR3 runs 14 residues. Germline values: CDR1 SGHTA, CDR2 FQGNSA. V was trimmed by 5 bases and J by 10 bases, leaving 20 bases between them. As DNA, the CDR3 is TGTGCCAGCAGCCCTCCCGGGGCAACCCCTATCTACACCTTC. It codes for CASSPPGATPIYTF. The full variable domain, rest sourced from reference TRBV7-2 and TRBJ1-2, is GAGVSQSPSNKVTEKGKDVELRCDPISGHTALYWYRQSLGQGLEFLIYFQGNSAPDKSGLPSDRFSAERTGGSVSTLTIQRTQQEDSAVYLCASSPPGATPIYTFGSGTRLTVV.

Of note for this clone: A much larger clone is a single base away; this may be a read error. The J gene is TRBJ2-3, the V gene TRBV6-5; D gene unclear. V lost 6 bases, J lost 2 bases, and 12 bases lay in between. The CDR3 totals 14 residues. Germline CDR1 and CDR2: MNHEY and SVGAGI. CDR3 sequence (DNA): TGTGCCAGCAGCTGGGGTGGGATCACAGATACGCAGTATTTT. Translation gives CASSWGGITDTQYF.

This clone was detected only once. The V and J genes are TRBV27 and TRBJ2-5; 9 bases match TRBD1. Trimming at V came to 5 bases and at J to 5 bases, leaving 6 bases not matched to a gene. CDR1 is MNHEY and CDR2 is SMNVEV in the germline V gene (reference sequence). The CDR3 length is 14 residues. CDR3 region: CASSLTGGGETQYF. In nucleotides, the CDR3 is TGTGCCAGCAGTCTTACAGGGGGCGGCGAGACCCAGTACTTC.

V is TRBV5-8 and J is TRBJ2-5, with D possibly called TRBD1 or TRBD2 (6 bases each). With 2 bases removed from V and 2 bases from J, the gap between germline ends came to 10 bases. The CDR3 is 14 amino acids. Germline assignment: CDR1 SGHTS and CDR2 YDEGEE. CDR3 nucleotides: TGTGCCAGCAGCTTAGAGGGGGGACAAGAGACCCAGTACTTC. This encodes CASSLEGGQETQYF.

The chain combines TRBV10-3 with TRBJ1-2; D unclear. The CDR3 totals 14 residues. Germline V gene sequence: CDR1 ENHRY, CDR2 SYGVKD. Trimming left V 7 bases short and J 3 bases short, with 15 bases between. CDR3 DNA sequence: TGTGCCATCACCAAAACGTCCCCCGACTATGGCTACACCTTC. Translation gives CAITKTSPDYGYTF.

V usage is TRBV7-2 and J usage is TRBJ2-5; TRBD1 matches at 9 bases. Germline assignment: CDR1 SGHTA and CDR2 FQGNSA. Trimming cost V 5 bases and J 5 bases; bases outside gene matches: 6. This CDR3 region has 14 residues. CDR3 nucleotide sequence: TGTGCCAGCAGCCCACAGGGGGCTAGGGAGACCCAGTACTTC. It specifies CASSPQGARETQYF.

The genes are TRBV4-3 and TRBJ1-1, with 10 nucleotides matching TRBD1. The trim removed 4 bases at V and 6 bases at J, leaving 5 bases unmatched. The CDR3 is 14 residues long. Germline V gene data show CDR1 as LGHNA and CDR2 as YSLEER. CDR3 sequence: CASSLRQGAAEAFF. The CDR3 DNA reads TGCGCCAGCAGCCTGCGACAGGGGGCCGCTGAAGCTTTCTTT.

The J gene is TRBJ2-7, the V gene TRBV6-1; D may be TRBD2 (6 bases). CDR1 is MNHNS and CDR2 is SASEGT in the germline V gene. The CDR3 extends over 15 amino acids. The V end lost 5 bases, the J end lost 2 bases, and 16 bases lay between the germline ends. The CDR3 loop is CASSRSGDTTYEQYF. The CDR3 nucleotides read TGTGCCAGCAGTAGATCGGGAGACACTACCTACGAGCAGTACTTC.

The CDR3, as DNA: TGCGCCAGCAGCCTTGGAAACTATGGCTACACCTTC. Its protein product is CASSLGNYGYTF. J is TRBJ1-2 and V is TRBV5-1; D remains ambiguous. This CDR3 has 12 amino acids. CDR1 SGHRS and CDR2 YFSETQ come from the germline V gene. Trimming left V 4 bases short and J 2 bases short, with 6 bases between.

CDR3 DNA sequence: TGTGCCAGCAGCTTACTACTTAGGAGCGGGGGAAACCAAGAGACCCAGTACTTC. Translated, it gives CASSLLLRSGGNQETQYF. The V and J genes are TRBV7-9 and TRBJ2-5; 8 nucleotides agree with TRBD2. The CDR3 loop spans 18 amino acids. Germline V gene data show CDR1 as SEHNR and CDR2 as FQNEAQ (reference sequence). After removal of 2 bases from V and 0 bases from J, the junction contained 11 bases not matched to a gene.

The V call is TRBV10-3, the J call TRBJ2-7, with D unresolved. The germline gives CDR1 ENHRY, CDR2 SYGVKD. There are 14 residues in the CDR3. V was cut by 4 bases and J by 2 bases, with 12 bases left in between. The CDR3 coding sequence is TGTGCCATCAGTGGGTCCTCCGTACCCTACGAGCAGTACTTC. This encodes CAISGSSVPYEQYF.

A note on this clone: A read error may produce the germline difference seen at one junction end. J is TRBJ2-2 and V is TRBV7-7, with 8 bases aligning to TRBD1. This CDR3 comprises 14 residues. Germline CDR1 is SSHAT and CDR2 is FNYEAQ (reference sequence). CDR3 loop: CASSKTGVTGELFF. In DNA, the CDR3 is TGTGCTAGCAGCAAGACAGGGGTAACCGGGGAGCTGTTTTTT.

This chain links TRBV11-3 with TRBJ2-1, with D perhaps matching TRBD2 (6 bases). V was clipped by 6 bases and J by 0 bases, with 18 bases between them. Germline CDR1 is SGHNT and CDR2 is YENEEA. The CDR3 extends over 17 amino acids. In DNA form, the CDR3 reads TGTGCCAGCAGTATATCATCCGGGGGTCGCTCCTACAATGAGCAGTTCTTC. Translated: CASSISSGGRSYNEQFF.

The chain carries TRBV6-1 and TRBJ2-2; perhaps D is TRBD1 or TRBD2 (5 bases each). V was pared by 7 bases and J by 2 bases, with 23 bases between. This CDR3 is 18 amino acids long. Germline V lookup: CDR1 MNHNS, CDR2 SASEGT. CDR3: CASTEDPGSGPNTGELFF. The CDR3 nucleotides are TGTGCCAGCACTGAGGATCCGGGGTCGGGACCAAACACCGGGGAGCTGTTTTTT.

J is TRBJ2-7 and V is TRBV20-1, with TRBD1 identical over 8 bases. Trimming cost V 6 bases and J 13 bases; bases outside gene matches: 11. CDR1 and CDR2 from the germline V gene are DFQATT and SNEGSKA (reference sequence). The CDR3 has 11 residues. The CDR3 loop reads CSASLAGGEYF. CDR3 coding DNA: TGCAGTGCCAGTTTAGCAGGGGGCGAATACTTC.

Details on this clone: A read error may account for a junction end that differs from germline. At the DNA level, this CDR3 is encoded by other sequences in the same sample as well. This sequence joins TRBV5-5 and TRBJ2-7, with unresolved D. The CDR3 loop spans 12 amino acids. Germline V gives CDR1 SGHKS, CDR2 YYEKEE (reference sequence). Here the CDR3 DNA reads TGTGCCAGCAGCTTGAATACCTATGAGCAGTACTTC. It encodes CASSLNTYEQYF.

This rearrangement joins TRBV2 to TRBJ1-1, with D uncertain. Trimming shortened V by 6 bases and J by 3 bases, and 8 bases separated the two germline ends. CDR1 is SNHLY, CDR2 FYNNEI, per germline. The CDR3 contains 12 residues. CDR3 nucleotide sequence: TGTGCCAGCAGGGGTTGGGACACTGAAGCTTTCTTT. Translating it yields CASRGWDTEAFF.

This sequence joins TRBV5-1 and TRBJ2-4; maybe TRBD2 (5 bases). V lost 0 bases and J lost 5, with 15 bases in between. The CDR3 covers 16 residues. Germline V gene data show CDR1 as SGHRS and CDR2 as YFSETQ. The CDR3 DNA is TGCGCCAGCAGCTTGGTTCCCACCAGCGGAGAAAACATTCAGTACTTC. This translates into CASSLVPTSGENIQYF. Based on the CDR3 plus reference TRBV5-1 and TRBJ2-4, the full variable domain is KAGVTQTPRYLIKTRGQQVTLSCSPISGHRSVSWYQQTPGQGLQFLFEYFSETQRNKGNFPGRFSGRQFSNSRSEMNVSTLELGDSALYLCASSLVPTSGENIQYFGAGTRLSVL.

The gene calls are TRBV7-2 and TRBJ1-5; D not resolved. Germline loops: CDR1 SGHTA, CDR2 FQGNSA. The CDR3 totals 12 residues. Deletions cut 3 bases from V and 3 bases from J, with 3 bases between. The CDR3 region has the DNA TGTGCCAGCAGCTTCAACAATCAGCCCCAGCATTTT. Its translation is CASSFNNQPQHF.

This sequence joins TRBV11-2 and TRBJ1-1; 7 bases match TRBD1. This CDR3 region has 16 residues. The germline V gene has CDR1 SGHAT and CDR2 FQNNGV. The V and J ends lost 4 bases and 2 bases, in that order; junction bases with no gene match: 10. CDR3 loop: CASSSQTGSVNTEAFF. The DNA of the CDR3 is TGTGCCAGCAGCTCTCAGACAGGGTCAGTCAACACTGAAGCTTTCTTT.

The V and J genes are TRBV5-1 and TRBJ1-1; D remains ambiguous. Germline CDR1 SGHRS, CDR2 YFSETQ. V gave up 7 bases and J gave up 1 base, with 11 bases separating them. There are 13 residues in the CDR3. CDR3 DNA: TGCGCCAGCTTAGCAGCAGGGAACACTGAAGCTTTCTTT. Its translation is CASLAAGNTEAFF.

This sequence joins TRBV6-6 and TRBJ1-4; no clear D. The CDR3 loop spans 13 amino acids. Germline loops: CDR1 MNHNY, CDR2 SVGAGI (reference sequence). The V and J ends lost 0 bases and 8 bases respectively, with 7 bases between them. The CDR3 here is CASSYSPWEKLFF. As DNA, the CDR3 is TGTGCCAGCAGTTACTCTCCGTGGGAAAAACTGTTTTTT.

The rearrangement links TRBV5-1 to TRBJ2-1; D possibly corresponds to TRBD1 (5 bases). Germline CDR1 reads SGHRS; CDR2 reads YFSETQ. The germline V and J ends were trimmed by 0 bases and 1 base, with 8 bases remaining between them. The length of the CDR3 is 15 residues. CDR3 region: CASSLEAGSYNEQFF. CDR3 bases: TGCGCCAGCAGCTTGGAGGCAGGGTCCTACAATGAGCAGTTCTTC. Full variable domain (rest looked up from reference TRBV5-1 and TRBJ2-1): KAGVTQTPRYLIKTRGQQVTLSCSPISGHRSVSWYQQTPGQGLQFLFEYFSETQRNKGNFPGRFSGRQFSNSRSEMNVSTLELGDSALYLCASSLEAGSYNEQFFGPGTRLTVL.